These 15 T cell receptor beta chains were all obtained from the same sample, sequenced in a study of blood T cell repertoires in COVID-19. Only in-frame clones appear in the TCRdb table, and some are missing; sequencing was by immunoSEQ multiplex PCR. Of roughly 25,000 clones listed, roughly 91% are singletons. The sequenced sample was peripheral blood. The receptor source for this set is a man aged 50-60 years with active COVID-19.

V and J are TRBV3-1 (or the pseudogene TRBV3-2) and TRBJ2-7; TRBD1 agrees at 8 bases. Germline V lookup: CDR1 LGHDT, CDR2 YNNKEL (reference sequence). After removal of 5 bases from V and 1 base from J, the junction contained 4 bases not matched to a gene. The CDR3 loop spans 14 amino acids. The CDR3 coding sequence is TGTGCCAGCAGCGCCGACAGGGGATCCTACGAGCAGTACTTC. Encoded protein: CASSADRGSYEQYF.

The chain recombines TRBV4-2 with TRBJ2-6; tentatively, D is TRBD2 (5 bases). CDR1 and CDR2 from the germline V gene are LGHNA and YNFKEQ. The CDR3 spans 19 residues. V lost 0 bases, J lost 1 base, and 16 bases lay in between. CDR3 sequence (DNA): TGTGCCAGCAGCCAAGATTTGGTGAGGTCGGGGTCTGGGGCCAACGTCCTGACTTTC. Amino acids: CASSQDLVRSGSGANVLTF.

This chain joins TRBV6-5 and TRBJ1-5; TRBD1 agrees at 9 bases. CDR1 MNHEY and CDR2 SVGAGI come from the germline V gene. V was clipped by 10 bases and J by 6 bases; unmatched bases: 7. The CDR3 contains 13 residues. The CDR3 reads CAIRTGASQPQHF. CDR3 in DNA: TGTGCCATAAGGACAGGGGCCAGTCAGCCCCAGCATTTT.

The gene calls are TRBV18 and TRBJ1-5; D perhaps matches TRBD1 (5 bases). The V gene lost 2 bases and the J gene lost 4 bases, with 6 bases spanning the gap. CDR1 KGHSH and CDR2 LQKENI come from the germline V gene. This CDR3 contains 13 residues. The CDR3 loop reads CASSPDRNQPQHF. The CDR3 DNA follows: TGTGCCAGCTCACCAGACAGAAATCAGCCCCAGCATTTT. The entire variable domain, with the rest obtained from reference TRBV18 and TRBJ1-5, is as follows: NAGVMQNPRHLVRRRGQEARLRCSPMKGHSHVYWYRQLPEEGLKFMVYLQKENIIDESGMPKERFSAEFPKEGPSILRIQQVVRGDSAAYFCASSPDRNQPQHFGDGTRLSIL.

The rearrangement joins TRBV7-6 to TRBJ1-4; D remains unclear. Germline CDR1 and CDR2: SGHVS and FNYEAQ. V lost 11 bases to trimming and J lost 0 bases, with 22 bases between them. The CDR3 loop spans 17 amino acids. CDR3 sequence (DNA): TGTGCCGCCTCGATATGGCCGCATAAGACAACTAATGAAAAACTGTTTTTT. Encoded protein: CAASIWPHKTTNEKLFF.

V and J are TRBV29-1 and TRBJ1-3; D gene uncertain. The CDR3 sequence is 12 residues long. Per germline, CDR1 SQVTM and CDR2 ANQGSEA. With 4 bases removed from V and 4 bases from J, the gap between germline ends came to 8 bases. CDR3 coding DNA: TGCAGCGTTGTCAAGAGGGGAAACACCATATATTTT. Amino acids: CSVVKRGNTIYF.

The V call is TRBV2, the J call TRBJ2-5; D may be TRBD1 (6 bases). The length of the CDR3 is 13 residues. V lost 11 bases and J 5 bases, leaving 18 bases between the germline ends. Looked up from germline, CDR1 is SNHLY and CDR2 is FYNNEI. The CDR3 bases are TGTGCCGGCCGGACAGCTTGGAGGGAGACCCAGTACTTC. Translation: CAGRTAWRETQYF.

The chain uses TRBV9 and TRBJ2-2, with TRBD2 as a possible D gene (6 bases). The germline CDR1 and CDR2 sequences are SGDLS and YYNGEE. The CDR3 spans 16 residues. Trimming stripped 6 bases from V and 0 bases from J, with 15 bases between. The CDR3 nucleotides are TGTGCCAGCAATCCAGCGGGCTCAGCGAACACCGGGGAGCTGTTTTTT. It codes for CASNPAGSANTGELFF.

CDR3: CASSESDRGLSYEQYV. The CDR3 DNA reads TGCGCCAGCAGTGAGTCTGACAGGGGGCTCTCCTACGAGCAGTACGTC. The chain recombines TRBV10-2 with TRBJ2-7; 10 bases are a match to TRBD1. V gave up 0 bases and J gave up 0 bases; unmatched junction bases: 2. Germline V gene lookup returns CDR1 WSHSY and CDR2 SAAADI. CDR3 length equals 16 residues.

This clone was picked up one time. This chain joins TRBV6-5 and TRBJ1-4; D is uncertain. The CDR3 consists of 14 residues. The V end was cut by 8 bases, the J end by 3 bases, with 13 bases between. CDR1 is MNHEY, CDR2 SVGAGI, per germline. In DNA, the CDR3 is TGTGCCAGCGCTAATCGAATCCCTAATGAAAAACTGTTTTTT. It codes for CASANRIPNEKLFF.

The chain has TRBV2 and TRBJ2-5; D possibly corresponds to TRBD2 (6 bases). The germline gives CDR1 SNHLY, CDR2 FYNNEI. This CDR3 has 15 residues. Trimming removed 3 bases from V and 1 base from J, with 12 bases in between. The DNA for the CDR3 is TGTGCCAGCAGTGAGGGCGGGGCCCTCCAAGAGACCCAGTACTTC. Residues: CASSEGGALQETQYF.

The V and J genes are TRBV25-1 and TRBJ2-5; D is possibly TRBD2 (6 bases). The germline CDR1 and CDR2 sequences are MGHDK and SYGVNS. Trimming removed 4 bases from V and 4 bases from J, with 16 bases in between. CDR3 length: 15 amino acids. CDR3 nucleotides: TGTGCCAGCAGTGCGGCAGGGTGGCGGGGAGAGACCCAGTACTTC. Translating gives CASSAAGWRGETQYF. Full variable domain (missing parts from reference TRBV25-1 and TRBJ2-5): EADIYQTPRYLVIGTGKKITLECSQTMGHDKMYWYQQDPGMELHLIHYSYGVNSTEKGDLSSESTVSRIRTEHFPLTLESARPSHTSQYLCASSAAGWRGETQYFGPGTRLLVL.

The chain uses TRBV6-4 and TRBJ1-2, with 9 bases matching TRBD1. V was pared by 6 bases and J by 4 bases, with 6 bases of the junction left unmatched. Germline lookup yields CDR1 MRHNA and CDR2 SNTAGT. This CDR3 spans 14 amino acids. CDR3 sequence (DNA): TGTGCCAGCAGCCCGGGACAGGGTTTCTATGGCTACACCTTC. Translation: CASSPGQGFYGYTF.

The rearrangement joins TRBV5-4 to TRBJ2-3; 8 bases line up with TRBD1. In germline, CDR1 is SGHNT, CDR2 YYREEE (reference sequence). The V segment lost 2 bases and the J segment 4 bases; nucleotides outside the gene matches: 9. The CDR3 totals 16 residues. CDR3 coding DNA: TGTGCCAGCAGCTTCCGGGTCAGGGGGCCGGCAGATACGCAGTATTTT. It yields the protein CASSFRVRGPADTQYF. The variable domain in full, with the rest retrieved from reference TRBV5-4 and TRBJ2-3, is ETGVTQSPTHLIKTRGQQVTLRCSSQSGHNTVSWYQQALGQGPQFIFQYYREEENGRGNFPPRFSGLQFPNYSSELNVNALELDDSALYLCASSFRVRGPADTQYFGPGTRLTVL.

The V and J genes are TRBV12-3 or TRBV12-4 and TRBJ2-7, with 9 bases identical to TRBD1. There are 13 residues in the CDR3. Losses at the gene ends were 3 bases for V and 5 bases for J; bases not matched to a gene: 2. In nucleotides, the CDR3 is TGTGCCAGCAGTTTTGGACAGGGGAACGAGCAGTACTTC. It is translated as CASSFGQGNEQYF.